The text below deals with one T cell receptor (beta chain). Antigen: not known. 5'RACE template switching generated TCR cDNA, adding a universal primer site and UMIs. In TCRdb, the 5' RACE reads were re-called with MiXCR into one record per CDR3 protein. The repertoire holds 300,000 to 400,000 distinct CDR3 sequences, roughly 10% seen once, with roughly 3% in the top ten. The sample comes from a study of T cells after yellow fever vaccination. Study-wide background: Fractions with few cells were prepared using SMART-Seq v4 Ultra Low Input. Study-wide results and limits: Booster sampling recovered most clones from primary vaccination (under 98% CD4, approximately 88% CD8). Repertoires sorted by FACS could include abundant clonotypes that are contaminants from the bulk population.

The CDR3 runs to 18 residues. J lost 5 bases, V lost 0 bases, and 14 bases had no gene match. The germline CDR1 and CDR2 sequences are SGHRS and YFSETQ. This TCR derives from a man aged 18 to 29 who received the YFV17D yellow fever vaccine. J is TRBJ2-3 and V is TRBV5-1, with 8 nucleotides matching TRBD2. Specimen: CD4+ T cells sorted from PBMCs, collected 45 days after the yellow fever booster vaccination. CDR3 coding DNA: TGCGCCAGCAGCTTGGAGCCAGCGGGGGCCCAAGTTGGAGATACGCAGTATTTT. Its translation: CASSLEPAGAQVGDTQYF.